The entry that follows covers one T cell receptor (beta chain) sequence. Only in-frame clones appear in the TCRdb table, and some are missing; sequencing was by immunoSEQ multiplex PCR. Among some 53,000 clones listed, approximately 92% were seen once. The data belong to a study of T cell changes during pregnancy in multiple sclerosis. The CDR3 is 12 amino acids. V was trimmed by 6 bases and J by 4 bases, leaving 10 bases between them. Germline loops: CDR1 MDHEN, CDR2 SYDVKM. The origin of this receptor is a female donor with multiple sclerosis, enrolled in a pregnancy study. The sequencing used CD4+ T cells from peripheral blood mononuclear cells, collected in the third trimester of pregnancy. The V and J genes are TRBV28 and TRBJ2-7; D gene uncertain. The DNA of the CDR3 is TGTGCCAGCAGGGTCGGCGGATACGAGCAGTACTTC. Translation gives CASRVGGYEQYF.